This TCR beta chain was obtained from a study of blood T cell repertoires in COVID-19. Original processing notes: Amplification with reference gene primers provided the estimates of nucleated cell counts. Clones were read by immunoSEQ multiplex PCR, and TCRdb kept only the in-frame ones, dropping some. The D gene and trimming were derived from the DNA, and the V and J assignments and clone size from that table. The data contain about 260,000 clones, roughly four fifths of them singletons. The CDR3 extends over 16 amino acids. V shed 0 bases and J shed 3 bases, with 14 bases lying between them. Germline V gene data show CDR1 as SGHNT and CDR2 as YYREEE (reference sequence).

V and J are TRBV5-4 and TRBJ2-3, with D perhaps matching TRBD2 (6 bases). The sequence was obtained from a woman of 80 years or more with acute or convalescent COVID-19. Material: peripheral blood. CDR3 protein: CASSLELTLATDTQYF. The CDR3 DNA reads TGTGCCAGCAGCTTGGAGTTGACACTAGCTACAGATACGCAGTATTTT. Looking up the rest from reference TRBV5-4 and TRBJ2-3 gives the full variable domain: ETGVTQSPTHLIKTRGQQVTLRCSSQSGHNTVSWYQQALGQGPQFIFQYYREEENGRGNFPPRFSGLQFPNYSSELNVNALELDDSALYLCASSLELTLATDTQYFGPGTRLTVL.